This T cell receptor beta chain is from a study of shared clonotypes between healthy human individuals. General observations from the study: Across a handful of donors, naive CD4 shared roughly 5%, naive CD8 around 3.5%, memory CD4 roughly 2.3%, memory CD8 0.4% to 0.5%.

Comment on this clone: The antigen is not known.

As originally analysed: With immunoSEQ giving junction-only sequences and no quality scores, filtering differed. Generated by immunoSEQ multiplex PCR, the TCRdb table keeps only in-frame clones and is missing some. The V and J calls and clone size were taken over from that table, and D and trimming were inferred from the DNA. Of over a million clones listed, roughly 96% were seen once; the top ten hold roughly 1.2%. This TCR was sampled from a young man in good health. Sequences were obtained from naive CD4+ T cells sorted from blood. Noted subset: CD45RA+ positively selected.

The CDR3 sequence is CASLGLAGPSGEQYF. The DNA of the CDR3 is TGTGCCAGCTTGGGACTAGCGGGCCCGTCCGGCGAGCAGTACTTC. The rearrangement links TRBV2 to TRBJ2-7; 12 positions agree with TRBD2. The CDR3 is made up of 15 amino acids. The germline CDR1 and CDR2 sequences are SNHLY and FYNNEI. The ends lost 8 bases at V and 6 bases at J; junction bases unmatched: 11.